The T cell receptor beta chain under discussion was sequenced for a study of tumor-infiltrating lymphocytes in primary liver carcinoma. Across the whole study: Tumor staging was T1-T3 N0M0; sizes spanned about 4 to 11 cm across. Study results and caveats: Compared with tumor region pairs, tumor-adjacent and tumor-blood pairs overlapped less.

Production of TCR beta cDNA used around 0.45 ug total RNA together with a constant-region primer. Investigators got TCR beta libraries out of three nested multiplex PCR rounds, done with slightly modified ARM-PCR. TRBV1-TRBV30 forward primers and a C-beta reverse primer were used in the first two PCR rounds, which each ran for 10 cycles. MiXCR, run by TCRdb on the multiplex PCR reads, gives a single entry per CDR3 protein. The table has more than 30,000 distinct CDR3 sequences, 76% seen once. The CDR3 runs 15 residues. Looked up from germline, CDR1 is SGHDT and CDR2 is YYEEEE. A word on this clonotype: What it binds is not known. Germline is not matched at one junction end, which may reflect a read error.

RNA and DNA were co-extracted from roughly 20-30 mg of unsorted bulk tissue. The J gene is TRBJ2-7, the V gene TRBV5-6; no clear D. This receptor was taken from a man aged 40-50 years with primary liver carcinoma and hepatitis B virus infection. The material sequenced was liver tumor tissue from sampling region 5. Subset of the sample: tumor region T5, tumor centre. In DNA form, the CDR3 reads TGTACCAGCAGCCCTAGGTTCGATAATATCTACGAGCAGTACTTC. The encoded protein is CTSSPRFDNIYEQYF.